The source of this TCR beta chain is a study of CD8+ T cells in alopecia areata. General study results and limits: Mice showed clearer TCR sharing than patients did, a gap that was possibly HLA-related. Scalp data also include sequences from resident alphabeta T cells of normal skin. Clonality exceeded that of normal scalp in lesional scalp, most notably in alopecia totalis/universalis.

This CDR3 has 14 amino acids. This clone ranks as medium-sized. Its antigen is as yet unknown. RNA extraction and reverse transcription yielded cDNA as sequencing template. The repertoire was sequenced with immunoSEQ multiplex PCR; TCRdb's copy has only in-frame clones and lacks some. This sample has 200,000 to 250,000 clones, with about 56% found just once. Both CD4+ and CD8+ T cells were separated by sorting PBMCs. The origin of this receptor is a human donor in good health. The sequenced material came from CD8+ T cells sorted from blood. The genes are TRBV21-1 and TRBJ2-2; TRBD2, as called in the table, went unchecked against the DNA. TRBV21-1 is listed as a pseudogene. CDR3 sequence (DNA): TGTGCCAGCACCGAGGAGGTCGGGGCCGGGGAGCTGTTTTTT. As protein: CASTEEVGAGELFF.